These 29 T cell receptor beta chains were all obtained from the same sample, sequenced in a study of blood T cell repertoires in COVID-19. Using immunoSEQ multiplex PCR, the repertoire was profiled, and TCRdb retains in-frame clones only, with some absent. The data hold about 410,000 clones, with around nine tenths observed a single time. Sequenced input: PBMCs or T cells enriched from blood (not recorded which). The receptors originated from a woman in her 30s who had recovered from COVID-19.

V usage is TRBV6-2 or TRBV6-3 and J usage is TRBJ2-5; the D gene is possibly TRBD1 (5 bases). The V end was cut by 4 bases, the J end by 4 bases, with 13 bases between. The CDR3 covers 14 residues. Germline-derived CDR1 and CDR2 are MNHEY and SVGEGT. CDR3 in amino acids: CASSSPRARETQYF. Written as DNA, the CDR3 is TGTGCCAGCAGTTCCCCCAGGGCCCGAGAGACCCAGTACTTC.

The chain recombines TRBV19 with TRBJ1-1; the D is unclear. Per germline, CDR1 LNHDA and CDR2 SQIVND (reference sequence). The CDR3 is 13 residues long. V was pared by 5 bases and J by 3 bases, with 10 bases between. CDR3 loop: CASSGGEYTEAFF. The CDR3 bases are TGTGCCAGTAGTGGCGGGGAATACACTGAAGCTTTCTTT.

The chain carries TRBV7-9 and TRBJ1-1; D may be TRBD1 (5 bases). The germline CDR1 and CDR2 sequences are SEHNR and FQNEAQ (reference sequence). Trimming pared 3 bases from V and 1 base from J, leaving 12 bases between. The CDR3 is 15 amino acids. CDR3 in DNA: TGTGCCAGCAGCTTTAAGGGGCAGACGAACACTGAAGCTTTCTTT. It yields the protein CASSFKGQTNTEAFF.

The chain is built from TRBV7-9 and TRBJ1-1; 8 bases are a match to TRBD1. The V gene end was trimmed by 1 base and the J gene end by 4 bases; junction bases not matched to a gene: 8. The CDR3 has 16 amino acids. In germline, CDR1 is SEHNR, CDR2 FQNEAQ (reference sequence). The CDR3 DNA is TGTGCCAGCAGCTTAGATGACGGACAGGGAAGCACTGAAGCTTTCTTT. The encoded protein is CASSLDDGQGSTEAFF.

This chain joins TRBV6-1 and TRBJ1-6, with 7 nucleotides matching TRBD1. Unmatched junction bases numbered 6, after V lost 3 bases and J lost 7 bases. In germline, CDR1 is MNHNS, CDR2 SASEGT. The CDR3 has 15 residues. DNA of the CDR3: TGTGCCAGCAGTGACCGGGACAGTAGAAATTCACCCCTCCACTTT. Translating gives CASSDRDSRNSPLHF.

The chain recombines TRBV19 with TRBJ2-7; 7 bases fit TRBD1. The V segment lost 6 bases and the J segment 2 bases; nucleotides outside the gene matches: 4. Germline V gives CDR1 LNHDA, CDR2 SQIVND (reference sequence). CDR3 length: 13 residues. The CDR3 loop is CASSQGVPYEQYF. The CDR3 coding sequence is TGTGCCAGTAGCCAGGGGGTCCCCTACGAGCAGTACTTC.

This CDR3 is CASSYGIYEQYF. DNA for the CDR3: TGTGCCAGCAGCTACGGGATTTACGAGCAGTACTTC. The chain couples TRBV7-8 to TRBJ2-7, with a weak D call TRBD2 (5 bases). Germline CDR1 SGHVS, CDR2 FQNEAQ. Trimming removed 4 bases at V and 4 bases at J, with 8 bases between. CDR3 length: 12 residues.

J is TRBJ1-1 and V is TRBV7-9; D not resolved. This CDR3 has 15 residues. V was trimmed by 1 base and J by 4 bases, leaving 13 bases between them. The germline gives CDR1 SEHNR, CDR2 FQNEAQ (reference sequence). The CDR3, as DNA: TGTGCCAGCAGCTTAGGAGGTGGGTCGGTCACTGAAGCTTTCTTT. Its translation: CASSLGGGSVTEAFF.

V gene TRBV6-6 combines with J gene TRBJ1-6; TRBD1 matches 7 bases. The CDR3 runs to 15 residues. Losses at the gene ends were 5 bases for V and 6 bases for J; bases not matched to a gene: 7. Germline CDR1 is MNHNY and CDR2 is SVGAGI (reference sequence). The CDR3 loop reads CASSQAQGSNSPLHF. In DNA, the CDR3 is TGTGCCAGCAGTCAAGCACAGGGGAGTAATTCACCCCTCCACTTT.

The chain couples TRBV2 to TRBJ2-4; possible D gene TRBD1, 5 bases. CDR3 length: 15 amino acids. With 6 bases removed from V and 1 base from J, the gap between germline ends came to 13 bases. Germline-derived CDR1 and CDR2 are SNHLY and FYNNEI. The CDR3 DNA follows: TGTGCCAGCAGCCCTCCGAACAGGGCCAAAAACATTCAGTACTTC. Amino acid sequence: CASSPPNRAKNIQYF. Supplemented by reference TRBV2 and TRBJ2-4, the full variable domain reads EPEVTQTPSHQVTQMGQEVILRCVPISNHLYFYWYRQILGQKVEFLVSFYNNEISEKSEIFDDQFSVERPDGSNFTLKIRSTKLEDSAMYFCASSPPNRAKNIQYFGAGTRLSVL.

Of note for this clone: Compared with germline, one end of the junction differs, possibly owing to a read error. The V gene is TRBV4-2, the J gene TRBJ1-2; 8 bases line up with TRBD1. The CDR3 is made up of 14 amino acids. CDR1 and CDR2 from the germline V gene are LGHNA and YNFKEQ. CDR3 nucleotides: TGTGCCAGCAGCCAAGATAGGAGGACAGGGCTGGCTTCCTTC. Its protein is CASSQDRRTGLASF.

The chain carries TRBV3-1 (or the pseudogene TRBV3-2) and TRBJ2-1, with 7 positions matching TRBD2. The ends lost 4 bases at V and 9 bases at J; junction bases unmatched: 12. There are 15 residues in the CDR3. Looked up from germline, CDR1 is LGHDT and CDR2 is YNNKEL (reference sequence). The CDR3 loop is CASSLGTMITGEQFF. The CDR3 DNA is TGTGCCAGCAGCCTCGGGACTATGATAACGGGTGAGCAGTTCTTC.

The CDR3 sequence is CASSLERDRGDEQYF. The CDR3 bases are TGTGCCAGCAGCTTAGAACGTGACAGGGGTGACGAGCAGTACTTC. V is TRBV7-8 and J is TRBJ2-7, with 8 bases matching TRBD1. The junction had 7 bases not matched to a gene; V was cut back by 1 base and J by 5 bases. This CDR3 is built from 15 residues. The V gene's germline CDR1 is SGHVS and CDR2 FQNEAQ.

CDR3 sequence reads: CASSVAMGGNTEAFF. The CDR3, as DNA: TGTGCCAGCAGCGTAGCGATGGGGGGGAACACTGAAGCTTTCTTT. The chain uses TRBV9 and TRBJ1-1, with a weak D call TRBD1 (5 bases). V lost 0 bases to trimming and J lost 1 base, with 10 bases between them. Germline CDR1 reads SGDLS; CDR2 reads YYNGEE. The CDR3 contains 15 residues.

The genes are TRBV10-3 and TRBJ1-6; TRBD1 aligns across 9 bases. CDR1 is ENHRY and CDR2 is SYGVKD in the germline V gene. The J segment lost 10 bases and the V segment lost 6 bases, leaving 7 bases of the junction unmatched. CDR3 length: 14 amino acids. CDR3 region: CAISQDRGGSPLHF. The CDR3 region has the DNA TGTGCCATCAGCCAGGACAGGGGAGGATCACCCCTCCACTTT.

The chain is built from TRBV7-2 and TRBJ2-3, with 7 bases lining up with TRBD2. Germline CDR1 is SGHTA and CDR2 is FQGNSA. The CDR3 spans 17 residues. V shed 4 bases, J shed 2 bases, and the junction held 12 bases outside the gene matches. CDR3 DNA: TGTGCCAGCAGCTCACTTATCTGGGCGGGAGTCACAGATACGCAGTATTTT. Amino acids: CASSSLIWAGVTDTQYF. The whole variable domain, filled in from reference TRBV7-2 and TRBJ2-3, reads GAGVSQSPSNKVTEKGKDVELRCDPISGHTALYWYRQSLGQGLEFLIYFQGNSAPDKSGLPSDRFSAERTGGSVSTLTIQRTQQEDSAVYLCASSSLIWAGVTDTQYFGPGTRLTVL.

The chain is built from TRBV3-1 (or the pseudogene TRBV3-2) and TRBJ1-3, with 7 bases that match TRBD1. This CDR3 spans 19 amino acids. Germline CDR1 reads LGHDT; CDR2 reads YNNKEL (reference sequence). V trimming: 0 bases; J trimming: 3 bases; junction bases outside the gene matches: 14. The CDR3 DNA sequence: TGTGCCAGCAGCCAAGACTGTCCTAGGGACAGTAGTCGTGGAAACACCATATATTTT. Encoded protein: CASSQDCPRDSSRGNTIYF.

The chain has TRBV5-4 and TRBJ1-2, with a possible D match to TRBD1 (6 bases). V lost 2 bases to trimming and J lost 7 bases, with 18 bases between them. The CDR3 extends over 15 amino acids. Germline CDR1 is SGHNT and CDR2 is YYREEE (reference sequence). CDR3 nucleotide sequence: TGTGCCAGCAGCTTAACCGTACAGGGACGGAGTGGCTACACCTTC. This gives the protein CASSLTVQGRSGYTF.

The rearrangement links TRBV6-5 to TRBJ2-7; no firm D call. This CDR3 comprises 13 residues. Germline CDR1 MNHEY, CDR2 SVGAGI. V was clipped by 0 bases and J by 1 base, with 4 bases between them. CDR3 coding DNA: TGTGCCAGCAGTTACTCTCAGTCCTACGAGCAGTACTTC. Its protein is CASSYSQSYEQYF.

This chain uses TRBV14 with TRBJ1-2; D unclear. Trimming stripped 7 bases from V and 7 bases from J, with 16 bases between. Germline CDR1 and CDR2: SGHDN and FVKESK. The CDR3 sequence is 13 residues long. CDR3 nucleotides: TGTGCCAGCACGAAACTAGGGCAGTTTGGCTACACCTTC. Amino acid sequence: CASTKLGQFGYTF.

The chain uses TRBV29-1 and TRBJ1-1, with D hard to call. V was clipped by 6 bases and J by 3 bases, with 17 bases between them. In germline, CDR1 is SQVTM, CDR2 ANQGSEA. The CDR3 contains 14 residues. The CDR3 is CSVTKGGQYTEAFF. CDR3 in DNA: TGCAGCGTCACAAAAGGAGGGCAGTACACTGAAGCTTTCTTT.

The V gene is TRBV7-2, the J gene TRBJ1-2, with a tentative D call TRBD1 (6 bases). There are 13 residues in the CDR3. Deletions cut 7 bases from V and 2 bases from J, with 11 bases between. Germline loops: CDR1 SGHTA, CDR2 FQGNSA. This CDR3 reads CASTPGQNYGYTF. The CDR3 bases are TGTGCCAGCACCCCCGGACAGAACTATGGCTACACCTTC.

The gene calls are TRBV29-1 and TRBJ1-5; perhaps TRBD1 as D (5 bases). The germline V and J ends were trimmed by 5 bases and 12 bases, with 17 bases remaining between them. Per the germline V gene, CDR1 is SQVTM and CDR2 is ANQGSEA. The CDR3 loop spans 12 amino acids. CDR3 sequence reads: CSVRGLDLLQHF. The CDR3 bases are TGCAGCGTTAGGGGATTAGACCTTCTCCAGCATTTT.

V is TRBV5-1 and J is TRBJ2-3; 7 bases fit TRBD2. This CDR3 contains 15 residues. CDR1 SGHRS and CDR2 YFSETQ come from the germline V gene. With 7 bases clipped from V and 5 bases from J, the junction kept 13 bases outside the gene matches. The CDR3 DNA reads as TGCGCCAGCTCATCAGCCCGGGGGGATGGAGATACGCAGTATTTT. This encodes CASSSARGDGDTQYF.

The chain recombines TRBV27 with TRBJ2-7; 14 bases are shared with TRBD2. Germline values: CDR1 MNHEY, CDR2 SMNVEV (reference sequence). V gave up 3 bases and J gave up 2 bases; unmatched junction bases: 6. CDR3 length: 17 amino acids. CDR3 coding DNA: TGTGCCAGCAGTTTGAGAGGACTAGCGGGAGGCGCCTACGAGCAGTACTTC. This sequence encodes CASSLRGLAGGAYEQYF.

The chain is built from TRBV21-1 and TRBJ1-4; the table assigns TRBD1, which was not confirmed against the DNA. TRBV21-1 is termed a pseudogene. This CDR3 region has 21 residues. CDR3 sequence (DNA): TGTGCCAGCAGCAAAGGCCTGAGGATCCAGGGGAAGGATACAACTAATGAAAAACTGTTTTTT. It encodes CASSKGLRIQGKDTTNEKLFF.

This clone showed up just a few times. The chain employs TRBV18 and TRBJ2-7; 10 positions agree with TRBD1. J lost 4 bases, V lost 3 bases, and 6 bases had no gene match. Germline assignment: CDR1 KGHSH and CDR2 LQKENI. CDR3 length equals 15 residues. The CDR3, as DNA: TGTGCCAGCTCACCCCCGACAGGGGGCAGGTACGAGCAGTACTTC. Translation gives CASSPPTGGRYEQYF. Filled out from reference TRBV18 and TRBJ2-7, the complete variable domain reads NAGVMQNPRHLVRRRGQEARLRCSPMKGHSHVYWYRQLPEEGLKFMVYLQKENIIDESGMPKERFSAEFPKEGPSILRIQQVVRGDSAAYFCASSPPTGGRYEQYFGPGTRLTVT.

The genes are TRBV2 and TRBJ1-1; 7 bases agree with TRBD1. Trimming cost V 11 bases and J 11 bases; bases outside gene matches: 17. This CDR3 has 13 residues. Germline CDR1 SNHLY, CDR2 FYNNEI. CDR3 sequence (DNA): TGTGCCGCAGGGGGACAAACAGGGGAGGTTGCTTTCTTT. Its protein product is CAAGGQTGEVAFF.

A few counts support this clone. The chain couples TRBV12-3 or TRBV12-4 to TRBJ2-7; D is uncertain. The CDR3 totals 13 residues. Trimming cost V 3 bases and J 5 bases, with 11 bases left between them. The chain's CDR3 is CASSLGIIDEQYF. DNA of the CDR3: TGTGCCAGCAGTTTGGGCATCATAGACGAGCAGTACTTC.